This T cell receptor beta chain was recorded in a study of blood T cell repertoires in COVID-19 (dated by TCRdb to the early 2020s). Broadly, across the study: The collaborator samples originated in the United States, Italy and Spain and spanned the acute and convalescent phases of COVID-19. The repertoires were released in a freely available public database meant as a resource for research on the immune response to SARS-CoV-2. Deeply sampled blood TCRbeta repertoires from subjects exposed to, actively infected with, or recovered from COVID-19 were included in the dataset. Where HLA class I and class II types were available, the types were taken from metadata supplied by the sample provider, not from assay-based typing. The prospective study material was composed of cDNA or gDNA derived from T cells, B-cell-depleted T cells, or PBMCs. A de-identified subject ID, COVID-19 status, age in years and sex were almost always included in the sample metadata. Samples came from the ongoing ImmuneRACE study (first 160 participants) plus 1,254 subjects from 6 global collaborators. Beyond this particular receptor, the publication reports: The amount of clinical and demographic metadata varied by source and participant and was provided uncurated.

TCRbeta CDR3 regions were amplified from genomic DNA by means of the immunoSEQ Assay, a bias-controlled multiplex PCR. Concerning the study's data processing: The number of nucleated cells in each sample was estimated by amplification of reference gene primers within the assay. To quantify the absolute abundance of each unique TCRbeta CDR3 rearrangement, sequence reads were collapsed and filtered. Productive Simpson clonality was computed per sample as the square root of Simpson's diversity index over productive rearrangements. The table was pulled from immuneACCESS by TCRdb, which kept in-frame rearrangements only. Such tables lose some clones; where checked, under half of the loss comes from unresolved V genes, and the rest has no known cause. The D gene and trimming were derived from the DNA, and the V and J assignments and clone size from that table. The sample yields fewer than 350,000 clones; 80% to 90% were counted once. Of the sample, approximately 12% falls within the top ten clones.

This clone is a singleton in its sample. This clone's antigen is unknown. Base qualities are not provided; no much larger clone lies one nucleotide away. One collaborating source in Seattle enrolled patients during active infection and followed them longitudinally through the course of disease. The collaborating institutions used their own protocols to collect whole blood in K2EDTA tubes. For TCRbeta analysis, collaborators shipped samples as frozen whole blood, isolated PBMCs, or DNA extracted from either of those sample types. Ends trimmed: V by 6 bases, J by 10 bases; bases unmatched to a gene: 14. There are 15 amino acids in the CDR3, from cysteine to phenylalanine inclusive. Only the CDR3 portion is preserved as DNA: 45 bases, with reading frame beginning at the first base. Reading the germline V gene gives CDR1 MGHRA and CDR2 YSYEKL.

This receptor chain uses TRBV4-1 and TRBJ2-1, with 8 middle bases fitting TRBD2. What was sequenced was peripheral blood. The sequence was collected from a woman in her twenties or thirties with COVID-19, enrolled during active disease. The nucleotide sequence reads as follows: TGCGCCAGCAGGCACCTCGGACGGGGACTAGTAGAGCAGTTCTTC. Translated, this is CASRHLGRGLVEQFF.